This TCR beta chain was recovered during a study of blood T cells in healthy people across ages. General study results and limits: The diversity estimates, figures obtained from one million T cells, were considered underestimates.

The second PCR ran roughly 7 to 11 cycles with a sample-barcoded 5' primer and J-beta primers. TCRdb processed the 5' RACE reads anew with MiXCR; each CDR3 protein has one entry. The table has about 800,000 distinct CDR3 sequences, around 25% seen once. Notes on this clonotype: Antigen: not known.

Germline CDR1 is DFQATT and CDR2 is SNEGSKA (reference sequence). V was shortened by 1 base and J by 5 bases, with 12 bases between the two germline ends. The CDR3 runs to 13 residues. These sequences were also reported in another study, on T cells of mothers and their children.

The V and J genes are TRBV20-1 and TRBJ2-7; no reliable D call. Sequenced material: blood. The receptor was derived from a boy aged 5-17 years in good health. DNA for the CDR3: TGCAGTGCTAGAGCTCTAGACGTCCACGAGCAGTACTTC. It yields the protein CSARALDVHEQYF.